The 10 T cell receptor beta chains below come from one sample, sequenced in a study of T cell responses to AZD1222 COVID-19 vaccine. Method: immunoSEQ multiplex PCR; TCRdb's copy keeps in-frame clones and lacks some. This repertoire shows 150,000 to 200,000 clones, roughly 92% found once; its top ten account for approximately 1.3%. Sequenced here: peripheral blood, sampled 28 days after the second AZD1222 dose. All receptors come from an adult who received the AZD1222 COVID-19 vaccine.

This clone was observed a single time. The chain uses TRBV4-3 and TRBJ2-7; no reliable D call. CDR3 length: 13 amino acids. Between the trimmed V and J ends, which lost 1 base and 1 base, there was a span of 5 bases. Germline loops: CDR1 LGHNA, CDR2 YSLEER. The DNA for the CDR3 is TGCGCCAGCAGCCAAGGGTGGTCCTACGAGCAGTACTTC. Residues: CASSQGWSYEQYF.

The chain carries TRBV3-1 (or the pseudogene TRBV3-2) and TRBJ2-2, with unresolved D. Germline CDR1 and CDR2: LGHDT and YNNKEL (reference sequence). The CDR3 contains 11 residues. Trimming removed 3 bases from V and 4 bases from J, with 0 bases in between. The CDR3 sequence is CASSHTGELFF. The CDR3 nucleotides are TGTGCCAGCAGCCACACCGGGGAGCTGTTTTTT.

This chain links TRBV5-4 with TRBJ2-2; D ambiguous. The length of the CDR3 is 15 residues. V shed 1 base and J shed 2 bases, with 9 bases lying between them. The V gene's germline CDR1 is SGHNT and CDR2 YYREEE (reference sequence). CDR3 in DNA: TGTGCCAGCAGCTTGAGGCACGAAAACACCGGGGAGCTGTTTTTT. Protein sequence: CASSLRHENTGELFF.

This clone was detected only once. This chain links TRBV14 with TRBJ2-2, with D perhaps matching TRBD2 (5 bases). This CDR3 comprises 15 residues. Germline V CDR1 and CDR2: SGHDN, FVKESK. Deletions cut 0 bases from V and 7 bases from J, with 12 bases between. The CDR3 region has the DNA TGTGCCAGCAGCCAAGAAAGGCCACGGGGCGGGGAGCTGTTTTTT. Translation gives CASSQERPRGGELFF.

The chain carries TRBV5-4 and TRBJ2-3, with 10 bases matching TRBD2. This CDR3 region has 14 residues. Germline-derived CDR1 and CDR2 are SGHNT and YYREEE (reference sequence). The V and J ends lost 4 bases and 3 bases, in that order; junction bases with no gene match: 2. CDR3 nucleotide sequence: TGTGCCAGCAGCCGAGCGGGAGGGACAGATACGCAGTATTTT. This gives the protein CASSRAGGTDTQYF.

V gene TRBV6-4 combines with J gene TRBJ1-5; 7 nucleotides agree with TRBD1. V was pared by 5 bases and J by 6 bases, with 13 bases of the junction left unmatched. The length of the CDR3 is 16 residues. The germline V gene has CDR1 MRHNA and CDR2 SNTAGT. The CDR3 nucleotides read TGTGCCAGCAGTCCACTTCAGGGGGTCGGGCGTCAGCCCCAGCATTTT. Its protein is CASSPLQGVGRQPQHF.

The chain combines TRBV12-5 with TRBJ1-6, with D unresolved. The V and J ends lost 1 base and 13 bases respectively, with 11 bases between them. Germline CDR1 and CDR2: LGHNT and FRNRAP. The CDR3 sequence is 13 residues long. This CDR3 reads CASGLGPSAPLHF. The CDR3 DNA follows: TGTGCTAGTGGTTTGGGACCGTCAGCGCCCCTCCACTTT.

This clone was recorded a few times. The rearrangement uses TRBV7-8 and TRBJ1-1; TRBD1 is a possible D gene (6 bases). Per germline, CDR1 SGHVS and CDR2 FQNEAQ. CDR3 length: 14 residues. V was cut by 5 bases and J by 6 bases, with 16 bases left in between. CDR3 region: CASSVGPRTAEAFF. The CDR3 bases are TGTGCCAGCAGCGTAGGACCGAGGACAGCTGAAGCTTTCTTT.

The chain combines TRBV28 with TRBJ2-1; D gene ambiguous. Germline V gene lookup returns CDR1 MDHEN and CDR2 SYDVKM. The V end lost 2 bases, the J end lost 6 bases, and 11 bases lay between the germline ends. The CDR3 is made up of 14 amino acids. This chain's CDR3 is CASSLMGKGNEQFF. DNA of the CDR3: TGTGCCAGCAGTTTAATGGGCAAGGGCAATGAGCAGTTCTTC.

This sequence joins TRBV2 and TRBJ2-5; D ambiguous. The length of the CDR3 is 15 residues. Germline V lookup: CDR1 SNHLY, CDR2 FYNNEI. The V and J ends lost 7 bases and 1 base respectively, with 16 bases between them. The CDR3 loop reads CASTVPELIQETQYF. The CDR3 DNA reads TGTGCCAGCACTGTCCCGGAGCTGATCCAAGAGACCCAGTACTTC.